This T cell receptor (beta chain) was profiled in a study of Graves' ophthalmopathy and Graves' hyperthyroidism. Investigators amplified TCR beta CDR3 regions from RNA transcripts. The first-round RT-PCR employed HTBI primers together with the Qiagen OneStep RT-PCR kit. A multiplex PCR was then performed as the second round. TCRdb fed the multiplex PCR reads into MiXCR, producing one record per CDR3 protein. The table records some 370,000 distinct CDR3 sequences, about 18% of them present only once. Excluded were patients with other autoimmune diseases, uncontrolled infections, pregnancy or lactation. The PBMCs had their origin in 7.5 to 10 ml of fresh peripheral blood. This clonotype was detected many times. Its cognate antigen is unknown. General study findings and limits: Clonotypes were expanded in thyroid at above 0.001 frequency, and most also appeared in blood.

The sequence was collected from an adult woman with stable Graves' hyperthyroidism. Sample: peripheral blood.

The CDR3 is CSVVRGQWPYYGYTF. Here the CDR3 DNA reads TGCAGCGTTGTCAGGGGGCAATGGCCCTACTATGGCTACACCTTC. The chain links TRBV29-1 to TRBJ1-2, with 8 nucleotides matching TRBD1. V gave up 4 bases and J gave up 3 bases; unmatched junction bases: 10. This CDR3 has 15 residues. Germline values: CDR1 SQVTM, CDR2 ANQGSEA.